A single sample is the source of the 30 T cell receptor beta chains below, sequenced in a study of T cells in Graves' hyperthyroidism and ophthalmopathy. TCR beta CDR3 sequences were amplified from RNA transcripts. With the HTBI primer set, the TCR CDR3 went through a first round of RT-PCR. From the multiplex PCR reads, TCRdb called clonotypes with MiXCR, one entry per CDR3 protein. The sample holds some 490,000 distinct CDR3 sequences, 22% seen once. The sample comprised blood. The receptors originated from a woman in her 70s with Graves' ophthalmopathy.

There are many counts of this clonotype. The rearrangement joins TRBV7-2 to TRBJ1-1; D is ambiguous. Trimming stripped 5 bases from V and 0 bases from J, with 13 bases between. This CDR3 has 15 amino acids. Per the germline V gene, CDR1 is SGHTA and CDR2 is FQGNSA. In DNA, the CDR3 is TGTGCCAGCAGCCCCTTGTCATTTATGAACACTGAAGCTTTCTTT. Its protein is CASSPLSFMNTEAFF.

A few counts support this clonotype. Sequence at one end of the junction differs from germline and may be a read error. The chain is built from TRBV6-5 and TRBJ2-1; D possibly corresponds to TRBD1 (5 bases). Germline V gives CDR1 MNHEY, CDR2 SVGAGI. The CDR3 extends over 13 amino acids. The CDR3 DNA sequence: TGTGCCAGCAGTTACTCTAAGGGGAATGATCAGTTCTTC. Translated: CASSYSKGNDQFF.

The chain combines TRBV29-1 with TRBJ1-3; possible D gene TRBD1, 5 bases. Trimming pared 5 bases from V and 10 bases from J, leaving 21 bases between. Germline assignment: CDR1 SQVTM and CDR2 ANQGSEA. The CDR3 is 14 residues long. CDR3 sequence: CSVRSGGDGLTIYF. In DNA form, the CDR3 reads TGCAGCGTTCGGTCGGGGGGTGATGGATTAACCATATATTTT.

At least ten counts were recorded for this clonotype. The chain links TRBV27 to TRBJ2-3; D not resolved. Germline V gene data show CDR1 as MNHEY and CDR2 as SMNVEV (reference sequence). This CDR3 comprises 15 residues. V shed 7 bases and J shed 1 base, with 15 bases lying between them. CDR3 DNA: TGTGCCAGCACTCGCAGCCCTGGAGGCACAGATACGCAGTATTTT. As protein: CASTRSPGGTDTQYF.

V and J are TRBV7-6 and TRBJ2-3; no firm D call. The germline V gene has CDR1 SGHVS and CDR2 FNYEAQ. V was trimmed by 6 bases and J by 12 bases, leaving 16 bases between them. The CDR3 consists of 12 residues. In DNA, the CDR3 is TGTGCCAGCAGTACCACGGGTGGCCCACAGTATTTT. This translates into CASSTTGGPQYF.

This sequence joins TRBV11-2 and TRBJ2-7, with 14 bases fitting TRBD2. Germline CDR1 SGHAT, CDR2 FQNNGV. This CDR3 has 16 amino acids. Losses at the gene ends were 5 bases for V and 4 bases for J; bases not matched to a gene: 7. Written as DNA, the CDR3 is TGTGCCAGCAGCGGGACTAGCGGGAGTAACGTTTACGAGCAGTACTTC. This sequence encodes CASSGTSGSNVYEQYF.

This clonotype has a count of ten or more. The chain couples TRBV20-1 to TRBJ2-1; no clear D gene. V was trimmed by 7 bases and J by 2 bases, leaving 9 bases between them. Germline V gene sequence: CDR1 DFQATT, CDR2 SNEGSKA (reference sequence). The CDR3 is 12 residues long. CDR3 DNA: TGCAGTGTGCAGAACACCTACAATGAGCAGTTCTTC. It is translated as CSVQNTYNEQFF.

V and J are TRBV19 and TRBJ2-1; 10 bases map to TRBD2. The ends lost 4 bases at V and 7 bases at J; junction bases unmatched: 7. The CDR3 length is 15 residues. Germline assignment: CDR1 LNHDA and CDR2 SQIVND (reference sequence). CDR3 nucleotide sequence: TGTGCCAGTAGTAAAGCTAGCGGGAGCAGGAATGAGCAGTTCTTC. Translated, it gives CASSKASGSRNEQFF.

The chain recombines TRBV6-5 with TRBJ1-1, with D maybe TRBD1 (6 bases). CDR1 and CDR2 from the germline V gene are MNHEY and SVGAGI. The CDR3 contains 17 residues. V lost 2 bases and J 1 base, leaving 17 bases between the germline ends. CDR3 protein: CASSYPSKGGRNTEAFF. The CDR3 DNA sequence: TGTGCCAGCAGTTACCCATCCAAGGGGGGGCGGAACACTGAAGCTTTCTTT.

This clonotype has just a few counts. The V call is TRBV5-1, the J call TRBJ2-2; tentatively, D is TRBD2 (6 bases). Trimming cost V 2 bases and J 2 bases, with 10 bases left between them. This CDR3 region has 15 residues. The germline gives CDR1 SGHRS, CDR2 YFSETQ. The CDR3 sequence is CASSFLARNTGELFF. In nucleotides, the CDR3 is TGCGCCAGCAGCTTTCTAGCGCGAAACACCGGGGAGCTGTTTTTT.

V and J are TRBV7-9 and TRBJ2-5; 13 bases line up with TRBD2. The CDR3 extends over 19 amino acids. Germline-derived CDR1 and CDR2 are SEHNR and FQNEAQ (reference sequence). V shed 4 bases, J shed 1 base, and the junction held 12 bases outside the gene matches. CDR3 sequence (DNA): TGTGCCAGCAGCTCCACTGGGACTAGCGGGACCCAGTTCCAAGAGACCCAGTACTTC. Translating it yields CASSSTGTSGTQFQETQYF.

This clonotype was seen ten or more times. The rearrangement uses TRBV6-2 or TRBV6-3 and TRBJ1-5; unclear D gene. This CDR3 is built from 12 residues. Germline V lookup: CDR1 MNHEY, CDR2 SVGEGT. The V end was cut by 8 bases, the J end by 3 bases, with 8 bases between. The CDR3 loop reads CASGRDNQPQHF. In DNA form, the CDR3 reads TGTGCCAGCGGTAGGGACAATCAGCCCCAGCATTTT.

The rearrangement joins TRBV20-1 to TRBJ2-7, with D perhaps TRBD1 or TRBD2 (5 bases each). The CDR3 is 13 amino acids. V was clipped by 5 bases and J by 5 bases, with 16 bases between them. Germline CDR1 is DFQATT and CDR2 is SNEGSKA (reference sequence). As DNA, the CDR3 is TGCAGTGCTCCGGGGACCTACGGTGACGAGCAGTACTTC. Translation: CSAPGTYGDEQYF.

The V gene is TRBV20-1, the J gene TRBJ2-1; 7 bases fit TRBD2. The CDR3 has 14 amino acids. With V trimmed by 0 bases and J by 7 bases, 6 bases remained unmatched. Germline lookup yields CDR1 DFQATT and CDR2 SNEGSKA (reference sequence). In nucleotides, the CDR3 is TGCAGTGCTAGAGATGGGAGGGGAGTAAATGAGCAGTTCTTC. Translation: CSARDGRGVNEQFF.

CDR3 DNA sequence: TGTGCCAGCAGCTACGACAGGACAGGGGCTTCACCCCTCCACTTT. Protein product: CASSYDRTGASPLHF. The rearrangement uses TRBV7-8 and TRBJ1-6; 9 bases are shared with TRBD1. Losses at the gene ends were 4 bases for V and 9 bases for J; bases not matched to a gene: 7. There are 15 residues in the CDR3. Germline CDR1 is SGHVS and CDR2 is FQNEAQ.

Ten or more counts support this clonotype. The DNA for the CDR3 is TGTGCCAGCAGCTTCTCCGCATACGAGCAGTACTTC. It yields the protein CASSFSAYEQYF. This chain joins TRBV7-9 and TRBJ2-7; the D is unclear. Per the germline V gene, CDR1 is SEHNR and CDR2 is FQNEAQ (reference sequence). The CDR3 length is 12 residues. V gave up 3 bases and J gave up 4 bases, with 7 bases separating them. The full variable domain, with the rest looked up from reference TRBV7-9 and TRBJ2-7, is DTGVSQNPRHKITKRGQNVTFRCDPISEHNRLYWYRQTLGQGPEFLTYFQNEAQLEKSRLLSDRFSAERPKGSFSTLEIQRTEQGDSAMYLCASSFSAYEQYFGPGTRLTVT.

This clonotype was observed a handful of times. The chain couples TRBV29-1 to TRBJ2-4; D unclear. The germline V and J ends were trimmed by 7 bases and 0 bases, with 10 bases remaining between them. The CDR3 contains 13 residues. Looked up from germline, CDR1 is SQVTM and CDR2 is ANQGSEA. CDR3 sequence (DNA): TGCAGCGCCCAGGCGCCAGCCAAAAACATTCAGTACTTC. It translates to CSAQAPAKNIQYF.

This chain connects TRBV11-2 to TRBJ2-3, with D possibly TRBD2 on 6 matching bases. CDR3 length: 15 amino acids. Between the trimmed V and J ends, which lost 5 bases and 2 bases, there was a span of 14 bases. Looked up from germline, CDR1 is SGHAT and CDR2 is FQNNGV. The CDR3 loop is CASSPRDFYTDTQYF. The DNA for the CDR3 is TGTGCCAGCAGCCCTCGGGACTTTTACACAGATACGCAGTATTTT.

The J gene is TRBJ2-7, the V gene TRBV20-1, with 12 bases that match TRBD2. Per germline, CDR1 DFQATT and CDR2 SNEGSKA (reference sequence). The trim removed 4 bases at V and 5 bases at J, leaving 15 bases unmatched. The CDR3 covers 17 residues. The CDR3 spells CSATSAGLAGRPNEQYF. CDR3 nucleotides: TGCAGTGCTACCTCCGCCGGACTAGCGGGAAGACCTAACGAGCAGTACTTC.

This clonotype has just a few counts. The V and J genes are TRBV2 and TRBJ1-1; the D is unclear. The CDR3 contains 11 residues. V lost 3 bases to trimming and J lost 6 bases, with 5 bases between them. Germline V gene sequence: CDR1 SNHLY, CDR2 FYNNEI. The CDR3 DNA reads TGTGCCAGCAGTGACTTGGCTGAAGCTTTCTTT. Amino acids: CASSDLAEAFF.

This clonotype was observed a handful of times. The CDR3 sequence: CASRRDRVSYNEQFF. For the CDR3, the DNA is TGTGCCAGCAGGAGAGACAGGGTCTCCTACAATGAGCAGTTCTTC. The J gene is TRBJ2-1, the V gene TRBV6-1, with 7 positions matching TRBD1. This CDR3 has 15 amino acids. The J segment lost 0 bases and the V segment lost 6 bases, leaving 5 bases of the junction unmatched. In germline, CDR1 is MNHNS, CDR2 SASEGT.

The chain has TRBV9 and TRBJ1-2; TRBD1 agrees at 11 bases. The trim removed 4 bases at V and 6 bases at J, leaving 14 bases unmatched. Germline assignment: CDR1 SGDLS and CDR2 YYNGEE. The CDR3 runs 17 residues. The CDR3 loop is CASSSGGQGELGHGYTF. The CDR3, as DNA: TGTGCCAGCAGCAGCGGGGGACAGGGGGAGCTAGGTCATGGCTACACCTTC. The variable domain in full, completed from reference TRBV9 and TRBJ1-2, reads DSGVTQTPKHLITATGQRVTLRCSPRSGDLSVYWYQQSLDQGLQFLIQYYNGEERAKGNILERFSAQQFPDLHSELNLSSLELGDSALYFCASSSGGQGELGHGYTFGSGTRLTVV.

This clonotype was recorded a few times. This chain uses TRBV6-2 or TRBV6-3 with TRBJ1-2; D is possibly TRBD1 (5 bases). The germline V and J ends were trimmed by 2 bases and 0 bases, with 10 bases remaining between them. The germline V gene has CDR1 MNHEY and CDR2 SVGEGT. The CDR3 covers 15 residues. The CDR3 reads CASSYRGTSNYGYTF. For the CDR3, the DNA is TGTGCCAGCAGTTACCGGGGCACTTCTAACTATGGCTACACCTTC.

Only a few counts were recorded for this clonotype. The V call is TRBV29-1, the J call TRBJ2-7; D unclear. With 2 bases removed from V and 3 bases from J, the gap between germline ends came to 8 bases. From germline, CDR1 is SQVTM and CDR2 ANQGSEA. CDR3 length equals 12 residues. The chain's CDR3 is CSVEYADYEQYF. CDR3 coding DNA: TGCAGCGTTGAATATGCGGACTACGAGCAGTACTTC.

This clonotype was counted many times. The rearrangement joins TRBV2 to TRBJ2-3, with 11 bases lining up with TRBD2. Germline-derived CDR1 and CDR2 are SNHLY and FYNNEI. Germline trimming cut 10 bases from V and 0 bases from J; bases unmatched to any gene: 9. The CDR3 sequence is 16 residues long. Here the CDR3 reads CATSVRLAGSTDTQYF. In DNA, the CDR3 is TGTGCCACCTCGGTCCGACTAGCGGGGAGCACAGATACGCAGTATTTT.

The genes are TRBV20-1 and TRBJ1-1; D unclear. Trimming took off 6 bases at V and 1 base at J, with 12 bases between the two ends. Looked up from germline, CDR1 is DFQATT and CDR2 is SNEGSKA (reference sequence). The CDR3 has 13 amino acids. The CDR3 protein is CSAEDETNTEAFF. The CDR3 nucleotides read TGCAGTGCGGAGGACGAGACGAACACTGAAGCTTTCTTT.

To note about this clonotype: Mismatch with germline at one junction end may stem from a read error. The V and J genes are TRBV7-2 and TRBJ2-5, with TRBD1 matching over 9 bases. Germline CDR1 SGHTA, CDR2 FQGNSA. This CDR3 has 15 amino acids. The DNA of the CDR3 is TGTGCCAGCAGCTTAGGAGGGACAGGGCGAGAGACCCGGTACTTC. Its translation: CASSLGGTGRETRYF. The full variable domain, its missing parts supplied by reference TRBV7-2 and TRBJ2-5, is GAGVSQSPSNKVTEKGKDVELRCDPISGHTALYWYRQSLGQGLEFLIYFQGNSAPDKSGLPSDRFSAERTGGSVSTLTIQRTQQEDSAVYLCASSLGGTGRETRYFGPGTRLLVL.

This clonotype was counted ten times or more. The chain links TRBV6-1 to TRBJ2-3; TRBD2 aligns across 9 bases. J gave up 5 bases and V 7 bases, and 7 bases lay outside the gene matches. CDR1 and CDR2 (germline): MNHNS, SASEGT. This CDR3 region has 14 residues. The CDR3 sequence is CASTPAGGRDTQYF. The CDR3 DNA is TGTGCCAGCACTCCAGCGGGAGGACGAGATACGCAGTATTTT.

In the case of this clonotype: Compared with germline, one end of the junction differs, possibly owing to a read error. The chain uses TRBV5-6 and TRBJ1-5; the D is unclear. Germline values: CDR1 SGHDT, CDR2 YYEEEE. CDR3 size: 12 residues. CDR3 coding DNA: TGTGCCGGCAGCTTGAACAATCAGCCCCAGCATTTT. Its protein product is CAGSLNNQPQHF.

The genes are TRBV6-1 and TRBJ2-5, with 8 bases lining up with TRBD2. The CDR3 spans 12 residues. Germline assignment: CDR1 MNHNS and CDR2 SASEGT. Trimming cost V 10 bases and J 4 bases; bases outside gene matches: 5. The CDR3 loop reads CATSRGVETQYF. The CDR3 coding sequence is TGTGCCACCTCGCGGGGGGTAGAGACCCAGTACTTC.